The rows below give T cell receptor beta chains drawn from one sample of a study of siplizumab effects on memory and regulatory T cells. The data were produced by immunoSEQ multiplex PCR, yet TCRdb's version contains in-frame clones alone and is incomplete. The data contain roughly 100,000 clones, about 94% of them singletons. Sequencing input: CD4+ T cells sorted from blood. These receptors were taken from a human donor in good health. CDR3s leave out the opening cysteine and the closing phenylalanine or tryptophan.

J,length,V,CDR3
TRBJ2-1,14,TRBV27,ASSQPGLGSYNEQF
TRBJ2-2,15,TRBV12-5,ASGLVLSSGVSGELF
TRBJ1-1,11,TRBV7-8,ASKRGLNTEAF
TRBJ2-1,17,TRBV7-8,ASSPQGLAGGGSYNEQF
TRBJ2-7,13,TRBV5-1,ASSVPRENSYEQY
-,14,TRBV28,ASTPPWGQGSYEQY
TRBJ2-7,12,TRBV6-6,ASGVPGTGSEQY
TRBJ1-2,11,TRBV5-1,ASSFSRNYGYT
TRBJ1-3,14,TRBV28,ASNPGGGLSGNTIY
TRBJ2-4,14,TRBV7-3,ASSSGTATERDIQY
TRBJ2-7,13,TRBV6-6,ASRAGLAGGNEQY
TRBJ1-1,11,TRBV10-1,ASRTAMNTEAF
TRBJ2-2,11,TRBV18,ASSPQNTGELF
TRBJ1-1,11,TRBV19,ASSIMVNTEAF
TRBJ1-4,16,TRBV7-2,ASSLRQIKPRRDEKLF
TRBJ2-3,14,TRBV6-6,ASSYTGGGSTDTQY
TRBJ1-3,14,TRBV18,ASSEYGRRSGNTIY
TRBJ2-2,14,TRBV7-2,ASSLAPGGAPGELF
TRBJ1-4,18,TRBV21-1,ASSKPEGTEGDLGNEKLF
TRBJ2-7,13,TRBV23-1,ASRPVPGHTYEQY
TRBJ1-5,12,TRBV7-2,ASAVGGAGQPQH
TRBJ2-7,11,TRBV5-1,ASSPEGLGEQY
TRBJ1-1,12,TRBV6-4,APQGTPVGTEAF
TRBJ2-2,14,TRBV6-6,ASGGGGAGETGELF
TRBJ1-1,11,TRBV7-2,ASSSHRVNEAF
TRBJ2-1,11,TRBV5-4,ASSHEGLLEQF
TRBJ2-3,12,TRBV5-1,ASSLKQGADTQY
TRBJ2-1,14,TRBV10-3,AISGPRTGESNEQF
TRBJ2-2,15,TRBV7-3,ASSLTGTRFNTGELF
TRBJ1-6,15,TRBV2,ASTHGGTGSQISPLH
TRBJ1-4,11,TRBV28,AATRAGDEKLF
TRBJ1-1,13,TRBV6-5,ASSYWDRANTEAF
TRBJ2-1,13,TRBV14,ASSQQPFSAGGNF
TRBJ1-4,13,TRBV5-5,ASTHMGQFNEKLF
TRBJ1-1,14,TRBV18,ASSLLTGIVNTEAF
TRBJ1-1,11,TRBV30,AWLRGGNTEAF
TRBJ1-5,11,TRBV6-4,ASSKRGGQPQH
TRBJ2-5,12,TRBV19,ASSSGTPQETQY
TRBJ2-3,13,TRBV5-4,ASSWGGTSTDTQY
TRBJ2-4,15,TRBV7-2,ASSLRGRSVGVDIQY
TRBJ1-3,15,TRBV7-2,ASSLDGGDRAGNTIY
TRBJ1-2,14,TRBV18,ASSLTNDVANYGYT
TRBJ1-4,14,TRBV2,ASSVYRGQTNEKLF
TRBJ2-2,11,TRBV6-1,ASTMNRDGELF
TRBJ2-1,13,TRBV7-9,ASSRGLAGVDEQF
TRBJ1-1,11,TRBV10-1,ASSKGATTEAF
TRBJ2-2,15,TRBV18,ASSPPKTQGNTGELF
TRBJ1-1,11,TRBV6-1,ASSVSGLTEAF
TRBJ2-6,14,TRBV5-6,ASSSTGGSGANVLT
TRBJ2-5,11,TRBV29-1,SVVGLPGETQY
TRBJ2-1,10,TRBV6-5,ASSSGGNEQF
TRBJ1-2,11,TRBV6-1,ASHQFNNYGYT
TRBJ2-7,12,TRBV30,AWSMGGNPYEQY
TRBJ1-4,12,TRBV2,ASSPLLGDEKLF
TRBJ1-2,13,TRBV28,ASNLRFGTNYGYT
TRBJ2-7,11,TRBV2,ASNDAQGYEQY
TRBJ2-3,14,TRBV25-1,ASSEFTSGYTDTQY
TRBJ2-4,12,TRBV19,ASSTRGLKNIQY
TRBJ2-1,13,TRBV5-1,ASSLSFSSYNEQF